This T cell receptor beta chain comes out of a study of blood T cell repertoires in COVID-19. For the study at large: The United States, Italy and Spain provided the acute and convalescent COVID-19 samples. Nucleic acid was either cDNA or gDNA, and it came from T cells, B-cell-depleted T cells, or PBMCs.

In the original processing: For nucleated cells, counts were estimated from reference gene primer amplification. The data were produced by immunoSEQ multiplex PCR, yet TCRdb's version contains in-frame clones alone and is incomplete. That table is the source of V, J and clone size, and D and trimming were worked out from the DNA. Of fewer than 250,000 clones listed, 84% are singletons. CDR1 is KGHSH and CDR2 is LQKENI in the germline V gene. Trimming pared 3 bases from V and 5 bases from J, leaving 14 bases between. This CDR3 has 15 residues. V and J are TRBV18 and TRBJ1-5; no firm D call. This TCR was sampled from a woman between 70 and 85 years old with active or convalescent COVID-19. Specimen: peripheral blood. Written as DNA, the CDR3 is TGTGCCAGCTCACCTGGGAGGCGTGAGCATCAGCCCCAGCATTTT. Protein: CASSPGRREHQPQHF.